This T cell receptor (beta chain) was found in a study of cytomegalovirus exposure and HLA in healthy donors. Overall study context: One earlier analysis, a look at 150 million to 200 million T cells, found 100 million to 130 million unique TCR beta sequences. The study, taken as a whole, reports: Reports credit the classifier with highly specific, highly sensitive diagnosis of cytomegalovirus status.

Regarding this clone: Its target is unknown.

With 11 bases clipped from V and 2 bases from J, the junction kept 9 bases outside the gene matches. CDR1 and CDR2 (germline): SNHLY, FYNNEI. The CDR3 totals 14 residues. In the PCR, 60 Vbeta and 13 Jbeta primers were used. Measured with immunoSEQ multiplex PCR; TCRdb has only the in-frame clones, and not every one. The sample lists around 120,000 clones, around 78% occurring once. Healthy donors of bone marrow made up the group. The chain employs TRBV2 and TRBJ2-3; the match to TRBD2 covers 8 bases. Sequencing was performed on PBMCs. This sequence originates from a woman in her twenties or thirties in good health and CMV-seropositive. The CDR3 nucleotides are TGTGCCCACGGGAGGGCAGGAACCACAGATACGCAGTATTTT. Translation: CAHGRAGTTDTQYF.